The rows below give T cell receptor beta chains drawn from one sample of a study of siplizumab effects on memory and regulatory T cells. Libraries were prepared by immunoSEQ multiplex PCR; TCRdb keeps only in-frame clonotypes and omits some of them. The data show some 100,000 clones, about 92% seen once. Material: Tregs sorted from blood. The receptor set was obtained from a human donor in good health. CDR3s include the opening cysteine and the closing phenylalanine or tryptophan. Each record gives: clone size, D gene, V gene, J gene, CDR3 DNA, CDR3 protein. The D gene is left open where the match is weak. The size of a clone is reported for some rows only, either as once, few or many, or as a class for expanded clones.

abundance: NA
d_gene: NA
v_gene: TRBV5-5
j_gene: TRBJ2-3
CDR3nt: TGTGCCAGCAGCTTGTCCGTGGATACAGATACGCAGTATTTT
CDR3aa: CASSLSVDTDTQYF

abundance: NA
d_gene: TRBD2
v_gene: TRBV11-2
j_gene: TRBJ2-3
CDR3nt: TGTGCCAGCAGCTTCGGGACTAGCGGGAGGGCCGCAGATACGCAGTATTTT
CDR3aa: CASSFGTSGRAADTQYF

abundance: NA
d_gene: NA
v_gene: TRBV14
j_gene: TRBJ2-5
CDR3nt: TGTGCCAGCAGCCAAGATCTTTGGGAGACCCAGTACTTC
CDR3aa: CASSQDLWETQYF

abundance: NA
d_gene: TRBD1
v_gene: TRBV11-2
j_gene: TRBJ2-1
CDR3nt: TGTGCCAGCAGCTTATCCCGACAGGGGCACAACAATGAGCAGTTCTTC
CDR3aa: CASSLSRQGHNNEQFF

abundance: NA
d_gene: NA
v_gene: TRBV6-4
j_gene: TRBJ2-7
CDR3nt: TGTGCCAGCAGGCCAGGTCGGTTAACGGGACGGAGAGAGGGCTACGAGCAGTACTTC
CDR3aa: CASRPGRLTGRREGYEQYF

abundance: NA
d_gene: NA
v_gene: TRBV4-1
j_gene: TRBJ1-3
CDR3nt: TGCGCCAGCAGCCAAGTAGGGGGGGGGAGCTCTGGAAACACCATATATTTT
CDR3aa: CASSQVGGGSSGNTIYF

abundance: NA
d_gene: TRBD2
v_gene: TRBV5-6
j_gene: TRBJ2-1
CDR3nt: TGTGCCAGCAGCTTGGTGGCTAGCGGGAGGGATGAGCAGTTCTTC
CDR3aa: CASSLVASGRDEQFF

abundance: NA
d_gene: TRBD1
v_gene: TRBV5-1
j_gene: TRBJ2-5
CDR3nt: TGCGTCAGCAGCTTGGGTAGGGGGCAGAGGCCCCAGTACTTC
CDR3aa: CVSSLGRGQRPQYF

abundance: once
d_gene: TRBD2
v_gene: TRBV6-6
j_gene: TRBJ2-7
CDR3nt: TGTGCCAGCAGGGGACTAGCGGGAGGTAACGAGCAGTACTTC
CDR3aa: CASRGLAGGNEQYF

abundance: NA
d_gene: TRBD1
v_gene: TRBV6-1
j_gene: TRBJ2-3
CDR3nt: TGTGCCAGCAGTGACTGGGGGACAGGGCCAGATACGCAGTATTTT
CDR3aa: CASSDWGTGPDTQYF

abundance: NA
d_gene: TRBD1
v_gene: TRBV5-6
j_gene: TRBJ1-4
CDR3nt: TGTGCCAGCAGCTCCCCCGGGGGACAGAAAAAACTGTTTTTT
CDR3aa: CASSSPGGQKKLFF

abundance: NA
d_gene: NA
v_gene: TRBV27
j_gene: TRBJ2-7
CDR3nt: TGTGCCAGCAGTTTTGCAGGACTGGCCTACGAGCAGTACTTC
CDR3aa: CASSFAGLAYEQYF

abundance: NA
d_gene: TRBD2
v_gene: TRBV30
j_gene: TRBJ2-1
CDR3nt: TGTGCCTGGTCAACTAGCGGGAGCTTCGGTGAGCAGTTCTTC
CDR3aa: CAWSTSGSFGEQFF

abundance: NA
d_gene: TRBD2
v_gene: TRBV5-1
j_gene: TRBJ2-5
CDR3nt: TGCGCCAGCAGCTTGGGGGGTTCGGGACTAGCGGGAGGAGAGACCCAGTACTTC
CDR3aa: CASSLGGSGLAGGETQYF

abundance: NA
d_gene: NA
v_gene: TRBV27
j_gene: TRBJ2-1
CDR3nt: TGTGCCAGCAGCCCCGGGACCATCAACAATGAGCAGTTCTTC
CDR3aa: CASSPGTINNEQFF

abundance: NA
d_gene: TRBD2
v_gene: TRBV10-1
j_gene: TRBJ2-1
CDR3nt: TGCGCCAGCAGTTCCGGGACTAGCGGGAGGGTAGAGCAGTTCTTC
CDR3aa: CASSSGTSGRVEQFF

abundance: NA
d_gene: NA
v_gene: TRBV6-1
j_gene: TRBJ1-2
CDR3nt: TGTGCCACGCGACATTATAGGTTTGATGACTATGGCTACACCTTC
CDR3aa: CATRHYRFDDYGYTF

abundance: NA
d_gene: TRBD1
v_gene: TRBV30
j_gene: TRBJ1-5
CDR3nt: TGTGCCTGGAGTGTACTCGGACAGGGTATTAGCAATCAGCCCCAGCATTTT
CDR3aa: CAWSVLGQGISNQPQHF

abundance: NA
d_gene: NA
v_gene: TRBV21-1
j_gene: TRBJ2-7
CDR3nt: TGTGCCAGCAGCAAAGGGGGGCAGGGGGCGCGGAAAACCTACGAGCAGTACTTC
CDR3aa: CASSKGGQGARKTYEQYF

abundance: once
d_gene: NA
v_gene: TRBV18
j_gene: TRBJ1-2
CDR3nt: TGTGCCAGCTCACCGTCCGGTGAACGAGGCTACACCTTC
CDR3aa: CASSPSGERGYTF

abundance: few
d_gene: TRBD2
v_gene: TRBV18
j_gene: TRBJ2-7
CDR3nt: TGTGCCAGCTCCCGGACTAGCGGTACCTACGAGCAGTACTTC
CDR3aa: CASSRTSGTYEQYF

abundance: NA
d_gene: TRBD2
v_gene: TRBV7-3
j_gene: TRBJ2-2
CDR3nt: TGTGCCAGCAGGTCTGACCAGGGACTAGCGGGATTAGGCCGGGAGCTGTTTTTT
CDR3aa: CASRSDQGLAGLGRELFF

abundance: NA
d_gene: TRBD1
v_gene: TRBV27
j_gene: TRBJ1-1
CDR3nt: TGTGCCAGCAGTCCTGGGACAGGGGGTGTGAACACTGAAGCTTTCTTT
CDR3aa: CASSPGTGGVNTEAFF

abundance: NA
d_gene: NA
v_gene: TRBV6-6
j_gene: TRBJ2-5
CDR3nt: TGTGCCAGCAGTTACTCGAGTCCAGAGACCCAGTACTTC
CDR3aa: CASSYSSPETQYF

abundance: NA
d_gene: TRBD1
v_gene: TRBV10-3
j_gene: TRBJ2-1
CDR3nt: TGTGCCATCAGTGGACAGGGGACGAGCAATGAGCAGTTCTTC
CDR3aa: CAISGQGTSNEQFF

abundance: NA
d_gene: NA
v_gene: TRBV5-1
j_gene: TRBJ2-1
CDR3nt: TGCGCCAGCAGAGACTCGGGGATTGGTGAGCAGTTCTTC
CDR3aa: CASRDSGIGEQFF

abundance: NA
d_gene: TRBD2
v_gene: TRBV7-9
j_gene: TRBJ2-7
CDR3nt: TGTGCCAGCAGCTTATCTAGCGGGGCGACCTACGAGCAGTACTTC
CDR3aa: CASSLSSGATYEQYF

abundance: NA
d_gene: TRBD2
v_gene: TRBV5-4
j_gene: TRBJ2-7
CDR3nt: TGTGCCAGCAGCTCGGGACTAGCGGGAGGGGGCAACGAGCAGTACTTC
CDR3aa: CASSSGLAGGGNEQYF

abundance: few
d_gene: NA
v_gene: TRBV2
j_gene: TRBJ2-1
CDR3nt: TGTGCCAGCAGTGGGACAGTCCTTACCTACAATGAGCAGTTCTTC
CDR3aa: CASSGTVLTYNEQFF

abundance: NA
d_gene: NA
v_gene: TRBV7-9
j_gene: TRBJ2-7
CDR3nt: TGTGCCAGCAGCTTAGCGACGGGGGCAGGCTCCGAGCAGTACTTC
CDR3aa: CASSLATGAGSEQYF

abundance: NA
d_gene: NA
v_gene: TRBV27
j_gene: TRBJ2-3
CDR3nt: TGTGCCAGCAGTTTAAGGCTGCAGGGAATAACAGATACGCAGTATTTT
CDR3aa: CASSLRLQGITDTQYF